The present T cell receptor (beta chain) was sequenced within a study of PD-1 blockade in mismatch repair-deficient tumors. General study findings and limits: After pembrolizumab, tumor-resident clones rose rapidly, then generally contracted before radiologic responses.

Measured with immunoSEQ multiplex PCR; TCRdb has only the in-frame clones, and not every one. Of 50,000 to 75,000 clones listed, 88% are singletons. Every patient had mismatch repair deficiency by PCR or immunohistochemistry. The TCR-sequenced patients were three responders to pembrolizumab. This CDR3 has 16 residues. J was trimmed by 2 bases and V by 1 base; bases with no gene match: 6. The V gene's germline CDR1 is SGHNT and CDR2 YENEEA. A word on this clone: Its antigen is not known.

The genes are TRBV11-3 and TRBJ2-3; 7 bases match TRBD1. The sequencing here drew on peripheral blood, taken 52 weeks after starting pembrolizumab. This TCR was sampled from an adult with mismatch repair-deficient cancer. The DNA for the CDR3 is TGTGCCAGCAGCTTAGTTTCCACAGGGGTCACAGATACGCAGTATTTT. The encoded protein is CASSLVSTGVTDTQYF.